What follows are 25 T cell receptor beta chains derived from one specimen sequenced in a study of beta chain features in type 1 diabetes (dated by TCRdb to the late 2010s). Libraries were built with the immunoSEQ multiplex PCR assay. All of the isolated RNA was reverse transcribed with the High Capacity cDNA Reverse Transcription Kit, so expressed TCRB transcripts were sequenced. This immuneACCESS table, as held by TCRdb, lists in-frame sequences with V and J called but not all clones. Of the missing ones, under half trace to an unresolved V gene in checked studies; the others have no known cause. The sample data list 350,000 to 400,000 clones, and over 13% of these were observed just once. The ten largest clonotypes hold more than 0.015% of the sample. Sequenced sample: naive CD4+ T cells from blood. The cell subset or site label corresponds to: true naive CD4+ T cells. All receptors derive from a woman in her late teens or twenties in good health.

The chain joins TRBV6-6 to TRBJ2-7, with a weak D call TRBD1 (5 bases). The CDR3 runs 15 residues. In germline, CDR1 is MNHNY, CDR2 SVGAGI (reference sequence). V lost 0 bases, J lost 2 bases, and 11 bases lay in between. CDR3 residues: CASSYSRQFPYEQYF. The DNA of the CDR3 is TGTGCCAGCAGTTACTCAAGACAGTTCCCCTACGAGCAGTACTTC.

As for this clone: Other DNA sequences in the same sample also yield this CDR3. The chain carries TRBV30 and TRBJ2-7; possible D gene TRBD1, 5 bases. CDR3 length: 12 amino acids. Germline CDR1 reads GTSNPN; CDR2 reads SVGIG (reference sequence). Trimming took off 3 bases at V and 3 bases at J, with 9 bases between the two ends. This CDR3 is CAWSPQGYEQYF. In DNA form, the CDR3 reads TGTGCCTGGAGCCCCCAGGGCTACGAGCAGTACTTC. Full variable domain (rest looked up from reference TRBV30 and TRBJ2-7): SQTIHQWPATLVQPVGSPLSLECTVEGTSNPNLYWYRQAAGRGLQLLFYSVGIGQISSEVPQNLSASRPQDRQFILSSKKLLLSDSGFYLCAWSPQGYEQYFGPGTRLTVT.

The rearrangement links TRBV29-1 to TRBJ2-7; tentatively, D is TRBD1 (5 bases). Trimming took off 2 bases at V and 4 bases at J, with 12 bases between the two ends. Germline V gene lookup returns CDR1 SQVTM and CDR2 ANQGSEA. The CDR3 spans 13 residues. CDR3 loop: CSVEYRNGYEQYF. CDR3 sequence (DNA): TGCAGCGTTGAATACAGGAACGGTTACGAGCAGTACTTC.

The chain uses TRBV9 and TRBJ2-7, with a weak D call TRBD2 (6 bases). CDR3 length equals 14 residues. V was clipped by 4 bases and J by 6 bases, with 17 bases between them. Germline CDR1 and CDR2: SGDLS and YYNGEE. CDR3 DNA: TGTGCCAGCAGCCTTTCCGGGACTTCAGGCGAGCAGTACTTC. This codes for CASSLSGTSGEQYF.

This clone was counted only a few times. The gene calls are TRBV7-2 and TRBJ2-7; 9 bases match TRBD1. The ends lost 4 bases at V and 6 bases at J; junction bases unmatched: 13. The length of the CDR3 is 16 residues. The germline CDR1 and CDR2 sequences are SGHTA and FQGNSA. Here the CDR3 DNA reads TGTGCCAGCAGCTCATACCGGGACAGGGTCTCAGGCGAGCAGTACTTC. The encoded protein is CASSSYRDRVSGEQYF.

This clone has a handful of counts. This chain links TRBV10-3 with TRBJ2-7, with D perhaps matching TRBD1 (5 bases). Germline CDR1 reads ENHRY; CDR2 reads SYGVKD. V shed 10 bases and J shed 3 bases, with 16 bases lying between them. The CDR3 sequence is 13 residues long. CDR3 loop: CATNSGADYEQYF. The CDR3 bases are TGTGCCACCAATAGTGGGGCCGACTACGAGCAGTACTTC.

There are a few counts of this clone. This chain connects TRBV4-1 to TRBJ2-1, with 9 bases lining up with TRBD2. Trimming took 1 base from V and 8 from J; bases not matched to a gene: 15. Germline loops: CDR1 MGHRA, CDR2 YSYEKL. This CDR3 is built from 18 residues. This CDR3 is CASSQARGRALGLDEQFF. In DNA, the CDR3 is TGCGCCAGCAGCCAAGCTCGCGGGAGGGCCCTCGGTTTGGATGAGCAGTTCTTC.

This chain connects TRBV29-1 to TRBJ2-5; 8 bases are a match to TRBD2. J was trimmed by 5 bases and V by 8 bases; bases with no gene match: 4. Germline V gene data show CDR1 as SQVTM and CDR2 as ANQGSEA. This CDR3 spans 11 amino acids. CDR3: CSSRGGETQYF. The CDR3 DNA is TGCAGCAGCCGGGGGGGGGAGACCCAGTACTTC.

This clone showed up just a few times. J is TRBJ2-1 and V is TRBV15, with 8 bases aligning to TRBD1. Unmatched junction bases numbered 11, after V lost 7 bases and J lost 3 bases. The germline V gene encodes CDR1 LNHNV and CDR2 YYDKDF (reference sequence). The CDR3 is made up of 16 amino acids. The CDR3 spells CATKWGPTGVYNEQFF. For the CDR3, the DNA is TGTGCCACCAAGTGGGGCCCGACAGGGGTCTACAATGAGCAGTTCTTC.

This clone has only a few counts. V gene TRBV29-1 combines with J gene TRBJ1-2; TRBD1 matches 10 bases. CDR1 is SQVTM, CDR2 ANQGSEA, per germline. There are 15 residues in the CDR3. Trimming removed 3 bases from V and 2 bases from J; junction bases left unmatched: 6. The CDR3 here is CSVDLQDRGNYGYTF. As DNA, the CDR3 is TGCAGCGTTGATCTCCAGGACAGGGGGAACTATGGCTACACCTTC.

The chain couples TRBV7-6 to TRBJ2-3; TRBD2 agrees at 7 bases. CDR1 SGHVS and CDR2 FNYEAQ come from the germline V gene. This CDR3 is 13 amino acids long. V lost 11 bases, J lost 1 base, and 6 bases stayed unmatched. Here the CDR3 reads CAVQRGRTDTQYF. CDR3 DNA: TGTGCCGTACAGCGGGGTCGCACAGATACGCAGTATTTT.

This clone showed up just a few times. The chain employs TRBV2 and TRBJ2-5; TRBD2 aligns across 13 bases. Germline CDR1 and CDR2: SNHLY and FYNNEI. The V and J ends lost 6 bases and 5 bases, in that order; junction bases with no gene match: 0. The CDR3 covers 13 residues. This CDR3 is CASRTSGRETQYF. As DNA, the CDR3 is TGTGCCAGCAGGACTAGCGGGAGGGAGACCCAGTACTTC.

This chain connects TRBV7-2 to TRBJ2-2; D unresolved. The CDR3 covers 16 residues. Trimming removed 6 bases at V and 2 bases at J, with 16 bases between. Germline V gives CDR1 SGHTA, CDR2 FQGNSA. The CDR3 region is CASSLRGTVNTGELFF. The DNA for the CDR3 is TGTGCCAGCAGTCTAAGAGGAACTGTCAACACCGGGGAGCTGTTTTTT.

The genes are TRBV6-4 and TRBJ1-1, with 8 bases lining up with TRBD1. CDR3 length equals 14 residues. Germline-derived CDR1 and CDR2 are MRHNA and SNTAGT. Losses at the gene ends were 9 bases for V and 0 bases for J; bases not matched to a gene: 6. The CDR3 loop is CARPDRVMNTEAFF. CDR3 nucleotides: TGTGCCAGGCCGGACAGGGTTATGAACACTGAAGCTTTCTTT.

This chain uses TRBV28 with TRBJ2-7; TRBD2 might be the D (6 bases). Germline CDR1 and CDR2: MDHEN and SYDVKM. The CDR3 length is 13 residues. The germline V and J ends were trimmed by 5 bases and 4 bases, with 12 bases remaining between them. Here the CDR3 DNA reads TGTGCCAGCAGTCCGCCCGGGACTTACGAGCAGTACTTC. The encoded protein is CASSPPGTYEQYF.

CDR3 amino acids: CAWSVRGRADNEQFF. CDR3 bases: TGTGCCTGGAGTGTTAGAGGGAGGGCCGACAATGAGCAGTTCTTC. The rearrangement joins TRBV30 to TRBJ2-1; TRBD2 matches at 7 bases. The CDR3 extends over 15 amino acids. Germline CDR1 and CDR2: GTSNPN and SVGIG (reference sequence). V lost 0 bases and J lost 5; bases outside the gene matches: 7.

This clone was found a few times. The gene calls are TRBV6-6 and TRBJ2-7; D unresolved. The germline gives CDR1 MNHNY, CDR2 SVGAGI (reference sequence). This CDR3 is built from 14 residues. The germline V and J ends were trimmed by 0 bases and 1 base, with 7 bases remaining between them. This CDR3 is CASSYSPESYEQYF. The CDR3 DNA follows: TGTGCCAGCAGTTACTCGCCGGAGTCCTACGAGCAGTACTTC.

The chain uses TRBV5-1 and TRBJ2-2; 7 bases are shared with TRBD1. The trim removed 2 bases at V and 5 bases at J, leaving 12 bases unmatched. From germline, CDR1 is SGHRS and CDR2 YFSETQ. The CDR3 runs 17 residues. The CDR3 sequence: CASSLGGRRARTGELFF. CDR3 in DNA: TGCGCCAGCAGCTTAGGGGGCCGACGGGCGCGGACCGGGGAGCTGTTTTTT.

The sample holds a few counts of this clone. The CDR3 nucleotides are TGTGCCAGCAGTTTCGGACTAGCCCTCCCCACAGATACGCAGTATTTT. Translation: CASSFGLALPTDTQYF. This sequence joins TRBV27 and TRBJ2-3; TRBD2 aligns across 8 bases. The CDR3 spans 16 residues. The trim removed 3 bases at V and 2 bases at J, leaving 7 bases unmatched. From germline, CDR1 is MNHEY and CDR2 SMNVEV (reference sequence).

The genes are TRBV30 and TRBJ1-1; TRBD1 might be the D (6 bases). The germline V gene has CDR1 GTSNPN and CDR2 SVGIG (reference sequence). CDR3 length: 14 residues. Trimming took off 2 bases at V and 0 bases at J, with 10 bases between the two ends. The CDR3 region is CAWSTGFVNTEAFF. The CDR3 region has the DNA TGTGCCTGGAGTACAGGGTTCGTGAACACTGAAGCTTTCTTT.

The rearrangement links TRBV29-1 to TRBJ1-3, with unresolved D. From germline, CDR1 is SQVTM and CDR2 ANQGSEA. Trimming left V 7 bases short and J 16 bases short, with 11 bases between. The CDR3 runs 8 residues. The CDR3 sequence is CSAIGGYF. The CDR3 DNA is TGCAGCGCCATAGGCGGGTATTTT.

V gene TRBV5-1 combines with J gene TRBJ1-2; 7 nucleotides line up with TRBD1. The CDR3 totals 13 residues. The V and J ends lost 4 bases and 4 bases, in that order; junction bases with no gene match: 4. Germline-derived CDR1 and CDR2 are SGHRS and YFSETQ. CDR3 nucleotide sequence: TGCGCCAGCAGCCTGGGACAGAGCTATGGCTACACCTTC. Translated, it gives CASSLGQSYGYTF.

The genes are TRBV18 and TRBJ1-2; D uncertain. There are 15 residues in the CDR3. Trimming left V 5 bases short and J 5 bases short, with 18 bases between. Germline CDR1 KGHSH, CDR2 LQKENI. In DNA, the CDR3 is TGTGCCAGCTCATCCCGGGAAGGTGTGATATATGGCTACACCTTC. Translating gives CASSSREGVIYGYTF.

The genes are TRBV18 and TRBJ1-5; the D gene is possibly TRBD1 (5 bases). Trimming stripped 5 bases from V and 0 bases from J, with 14 bases between. This CDR3 contains 16 residues. In germline, CDR1 is KGHSH, CDR2 LQKENI. As DNA, the CDR3 is TGTGCCAGCTCAAGGAACGGGGGAGGTAGCAATCAGCCCCAGCATTTT. Protein sequence: CASSRNGGGSNQPQHF.

This sequence joins TRBV5-1 and TRBJ2-1; 7 bases map to TRBD2. Trimming removed 2 bases from V and 2 bases from J; junction bases left unmatched: 7. CDR1 SGHRS and CDR2 YFSETQ come from the germline V gene. The CDR3 consists of 16 residues. CDR3 bases: TGCGCCAGCAGCTTACCGGGGGGTGGGCCCTACAATGAGCAGTTCTTC. It translates to CASSLPGGGPYNEQFF.